A selection of T cell receptor beta chains follows, all from one sample in a study. TCRdb fed the 5' RACE reads into MiXCR, producing one record per CDR3 protein. The repertoire holds about 60,000 distinct CDR3 sequences, with around 30% as singletons. Material for sequencing was tumor-infiltrating naive CD4+ T cells sorted from the breast tumor. These receptor sequences come from a female donor with breast cancer. CDR3s include the opening cysteine and the closing phenylalanine or tryptophan. The order of the fields is CDR3 DNA, CDR3 protein, J gene, D gene, clone size, V gene. A D gene is named only where the DNA matches it firmly. Size is stated for part of the rows, as once, few or many counts, or as a class when the clone is expanded.

CDR3 DNA: TGTGCCAGCAGCGCGACTAGCGGGGGAAGCAATGAGCAGTTCTTC
CDR3 protein: CASSATSGGSNEQFF
J gene: TRBJ2-1
D gene: TRBD2
clone size: NA
V gene: TRBV7-2

CDR3 DNA: TGTGCCAGCAGCCCGAATCAGGGGGCCCAAGAGACCCAGTACTTC
CDR3 protein: CASSPNQGAQETQYF
J gene: TRBJ2-5
D gene: TRBD1
clone size: NA
V gene: TRBV7-9

CDR3 DNA: TGTGCCAGCAGTGACCGGGACAGGGAGCTCGAGCAGTACTTC
CDR3 protein: CASSDRDRELEQYF
J gene: TRBJ2-7
D gene: TRBD1
clone size: NA
V gene: TRBV6-1

CDR3 DNA: TGCGCCAGCAGCTTGGGGACTACTTACAATGAGCAGTTCTTC
CDR3 protein: CASSLGTTYNEQFF
J gene: TRBJ2-1
D gene: NA
clone size: few
V gene: TRBV5-1

CDR3 DNA: TGTGCCAGCAGCTCCGAGGGACTAGCGGGGGGCGTCCCGTATTTT
CDR3 protein: CASSSEGLAGGVPYF
J gene: TRBJ2-3
D gene: TRBD2
clone size: few
V gene: TRBV7-9

CDR3 DNA: TGCGCCAGCAGCTTTTCGACGGGGAATTCACCCCTCCACTTT
CDR3 protein: CASSFSTGNSPLHF
J gene: TRBJ1-6
D gene: NA
clone size: few
V gene: TRBV5-1

CDR3 DNA: TGTGCCAGCAGCCACCGAACAGAAGTCAATGAGCAGTTCTTC
CDR3 protein: CASSHRTEVNEQFF
J gene: TRBJ2-1
D gene: NA
clone size: NA
V gene: TRBV7-9

CDR3 DNA: TGCGCCAGCAGCTTACAGCCGTCTGGGACTGAAGCTTTCTTT
CDR3 protein: CASSLQPSGTEAFF
J gene: TRBJ1-1
D gene: NA
clone size: NA
V gene: TRBV5-1

CDR3 DNA: TGCGCCAGCAGCTTCCTAGCGGGAGTGGGCACAGATACGCAGTATTTT
CDR3 protein: CASSFLAGVGTDTQYF
J gene: TRBJ2-3
D gene: TRBD2
clone size: many
V gene: TRBV5-1

CDR3 DNA: TGTGCCAGCAACCCCGACAGGTCCACTAATCAGCCCCAGCATTTT
CDR3 protein: CASNPDRSTNQPQHF
J gene: TRBJ1-5
D gene: NA
clone size: NA
V gene: TRBV6-1

CDR3 DNA: TGCGCCAGCAGCCAAGTTTTGGAAGGCAGGGTAGTTGACGAGCAGTACTTC
CDR3 protein: CASSQVLEGRVVDEQYF
J gene: TRBJ2-7
D gene: NA
clone size: few
V gene: TRBV4-3